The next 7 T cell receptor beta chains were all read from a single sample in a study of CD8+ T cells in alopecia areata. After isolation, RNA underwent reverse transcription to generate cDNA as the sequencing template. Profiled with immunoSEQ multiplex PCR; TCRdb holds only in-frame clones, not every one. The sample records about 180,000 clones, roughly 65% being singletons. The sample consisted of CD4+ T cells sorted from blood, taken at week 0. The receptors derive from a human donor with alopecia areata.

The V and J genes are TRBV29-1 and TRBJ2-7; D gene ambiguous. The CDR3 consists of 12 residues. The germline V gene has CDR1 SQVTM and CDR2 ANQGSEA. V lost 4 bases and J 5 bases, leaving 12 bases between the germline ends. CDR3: CSVGAVQNEQYF. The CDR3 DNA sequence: TGCAGCGTTGGAGCCGTCCAGAACGAGCAGTACTTC.

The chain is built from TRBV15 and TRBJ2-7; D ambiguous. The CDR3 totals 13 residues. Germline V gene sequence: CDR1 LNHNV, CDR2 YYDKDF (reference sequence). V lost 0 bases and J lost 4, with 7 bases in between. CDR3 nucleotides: TGTGCCACCAGCAGAGATCTGGAATACGAGCAGTACTTC. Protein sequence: CATSRDLEYEQYF.

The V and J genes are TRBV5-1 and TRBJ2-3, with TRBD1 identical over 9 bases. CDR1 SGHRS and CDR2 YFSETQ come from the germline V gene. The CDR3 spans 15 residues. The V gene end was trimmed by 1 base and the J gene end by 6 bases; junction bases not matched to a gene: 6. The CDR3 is CASSLLGQGGDTQYF. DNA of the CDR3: TGCGCCAGCAGCTTGTTGGGACAGGGAGGCGATACGCAGTATTTT.

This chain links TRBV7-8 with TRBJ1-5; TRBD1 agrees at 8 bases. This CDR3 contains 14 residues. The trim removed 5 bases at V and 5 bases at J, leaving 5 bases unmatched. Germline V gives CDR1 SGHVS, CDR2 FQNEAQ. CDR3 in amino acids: CASSTRTGYQPQHF. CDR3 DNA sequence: TGTGCCAGCAGCACTCGGACAGGGTATCAGCCCCAGCATTTT. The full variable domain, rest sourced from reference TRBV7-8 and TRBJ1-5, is GAGVSQSPRYKVAKRGQDVALRCDPISGHVSLFWYQQALGQGPEFLTYFQNEAQLDKSGLPSDRFFAERPEGSVSTLKIQRTQQEDSAVYLCASSTRTGYQPQHFGDGTRLSIL.

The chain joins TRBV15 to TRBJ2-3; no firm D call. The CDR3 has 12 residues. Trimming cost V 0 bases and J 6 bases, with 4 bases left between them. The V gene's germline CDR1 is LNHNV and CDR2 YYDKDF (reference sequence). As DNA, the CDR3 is TGTGCCACCAGCAGAGATTACGATACGCAGTATTTT. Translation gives CATSRDYDTQYF.

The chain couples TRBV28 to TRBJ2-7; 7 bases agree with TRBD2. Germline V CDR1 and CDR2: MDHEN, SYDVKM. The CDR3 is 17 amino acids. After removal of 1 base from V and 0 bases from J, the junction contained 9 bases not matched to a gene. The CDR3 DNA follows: TGTGCCAGCAGTTTATATCATTTTGGCGGGAGCTCCTACGAGCAGTACTTC. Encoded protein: CASSLYHFGGSSYEQYF.

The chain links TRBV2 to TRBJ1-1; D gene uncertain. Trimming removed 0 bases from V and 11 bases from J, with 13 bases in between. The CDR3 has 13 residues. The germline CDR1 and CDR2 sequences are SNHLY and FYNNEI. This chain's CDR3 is CASSEAPSELAFF. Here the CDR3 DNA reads TGTGCCAGCAGTGAAGCGCCGAGTGAGCTGGCTTTCTTT.